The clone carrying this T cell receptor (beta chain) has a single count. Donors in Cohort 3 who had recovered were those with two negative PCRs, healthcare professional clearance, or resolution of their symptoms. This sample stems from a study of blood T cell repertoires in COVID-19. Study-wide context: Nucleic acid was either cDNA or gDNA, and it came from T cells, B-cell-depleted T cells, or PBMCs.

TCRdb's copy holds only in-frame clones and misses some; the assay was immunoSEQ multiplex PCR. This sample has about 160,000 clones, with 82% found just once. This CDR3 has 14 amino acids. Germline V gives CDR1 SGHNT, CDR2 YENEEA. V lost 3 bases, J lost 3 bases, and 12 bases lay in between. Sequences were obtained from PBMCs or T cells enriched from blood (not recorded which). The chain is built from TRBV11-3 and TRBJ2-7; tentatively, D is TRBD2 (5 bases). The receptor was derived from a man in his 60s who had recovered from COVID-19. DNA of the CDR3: TGTGCCAGCAGCTTGGACTCGAGCAACTACGAGCAGTACTTC. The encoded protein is CASSLDSSNYEQYF.